The present TCR beta chain was sequenced within a study of Ad26.COV2.S vaccination and SARS-CoV-2 variants. Study-wide background: The donor was enrolled in the Ad26.COV2.S arm of the COV1001 trial. Participants got Ad26.COV2.S intramuscularly, once or twice 56 days apart.

The CDR3 has 13 residues. With 1 base removed from V and 6 bases from J, the gap between germline ends came to 7 bases. The germline gives CDR1 SGHTA, CDR2 FQGNSA. As to treatment: 19 received Ad26.COV2.S at low or high dose, single or two shots; about 5 received placebo; per-sample allocation not given. Day 63 after the first injection of vaccine or placebo was the sampling time. This clone was found once. Other DNA sequences within the sample encode an identical CDR3. This table comes from immunoSEQ multiplex PCR, and its TCRdb copy is limited to in-frame clones, with some not included. This sample has roughly 400,000 clones, with around 93% found just once.

The receptor comes from a person between 18 and 60 years old who received the Ad26.COV2.S COVID-19 vaccine or a placebo. The chain couples TRBV7-2 to TRBJ2-1; D is ambiguous. The sequenced sample was peripheral blood, obtained in a trial of Ad26.COV2.S vaccine versus placebo. This CDR3 is CASSLGGGNEQFF. The DNA for the CDR3 is TGTGCCAGCAGCTTAGGCGGCGGCAATGAGCAGTTCTTC.